This T cell receptor beta chain appears in the sequencing data of a study of shared clonotypes between healthy human individuals. Genomic DNA per cell subset filled all wells of several immunoSEQ plates. Sorted-subset replicate PCRs used approximately 200 ng of genomic DNA. This amount corresponded to about 30,000 T cell genomes. Profiling relied on immunoSEQ multiplex PCR, and the TCRdb table lists in-frame clones only, not all of them. The repertoire consists of some 580,000 clones, with 95% to 98% occurring once and the leading ten covering around 0.3%. Naive-designated CD8 cells lacked CD45RO, were positively enriched for CCR7, and omitted terminally differentiated effector memory CD45RA+ cells. Healthy HIV-negative adults with no recent acute infections or vaccinations were recruited as donors. V was shortened by 4 bases and J by 3 bases, with 10 bases between the two germline ends. Germline loops: CDR1 SGDLS, CDR2 YYNGEE. The CDR3 spans 13 residues.

This TCR was recovered from a young man in good health. The chain joins TRBV9 to TRBJ1-1, with D perhaps matching TRBD1 (5 bases). The specimen sequenced was naive CD8+ T cells sorted from blood. The CDR3 sequence is CASSFQGHTEAFF. CDR3 coding DNA: TGTGCCAGCAGCTTCCAGGGTCACACTGAAGCTTTCTTT.